These 7 T cell receptor beta chains share one sample of origin, sequenced in a study of T-cell memory formation after mild COVID-19. TCRdb fed the 5' RACE reads into MiXCR, producing one record per CDR3 protein. The table lists some 300,000 distinct CDR3 sequences, around a fifth of them singletons. The sequenced sample was PBMCs or a T cell subset sorted from them (not recorded which). Every receptor here comes from a man between 18 and 35 years old who had mild COVID-19 (a few samples of this study predate the infection). Cell type and time point are not known.

This clonotype has just a few counts. The rearrangement uses TRBV7-9 and TRBJ2-7; D unclear. The CDR3 spans 12 residues. Germline V gene lookup returns CDR1 SEHNR and CDR2 FQNEAQ (reference sequence). Trimming took off 5 bases at V and 9 bases at J, with 14 bases between the two ends. The CDR3 here is CASSPLGGGQYF. In DNA form, the CDR3 reads TGTGCCAGCAGCCCGCTAGGTGGTGGGCAGTACTTC.

V gene TRBV7-2 combines with J gene TRBJ2-7; 7 bases fit TRBD1. Germline V lookup: CDR1 SGHTA, CDR2 FQGNSA. After removal of 2 bases from V and 2 bases from J, the junction contained 3 bases not matched to a gene. The CDR3 runs to 14 residues. The CDR3 loop reads CASSLNRGTYEQYF. CDR3 sequence (DNA): TGTGCCAGCAGCTTAAACAGGGGTACCTACGAGCAGTACTTC.

This clonotype was observed a handful of times. The chain joins TRBV7-3 to TRBJ2-3, with 12 bases lining up with TRBD2. V shed 5 bases and J 7 bases; nucleotides not matched to a gene: 10. Germline CDR1 reads SGHTA; CDR2 reads FQGTGA. The CDR3 has 16 residues. CDR3 in amino acids: CASSAQATSGGNTQYF. In DNA, the CDR3 is TGTGCCAGCAGCGCCCAAGCGACTAGCGGGGGTAATACGCAGTATTTT.

This clonotype occurred many times. The chain carries TRBV12-3 or TRBV12-4 and TRBJ2-3, with TRBD2 identical over 8 bases. The CDR3 contains 15 residues. J was trimmed by 6 bases and V by 4 bases; bases with no gene match: 9. The CDR3 is CASSSNSGARDTQYF. CDR3 nucleotide sequence: TGTGCCAGCAGTTCGAATAGCGGGGCCCGGGATACGCAGTATTTT.

Only a few counts were recorded for this clonotype. The chain links TRBV21-1 to TRBJ2-4; TRBD2, the table's D call, lacks a check against the DNA. TRBV21-1 is noted as a pseudogene. The CDR3 spans 16 residues. CDR3 DNA sequence: TGTGCCAGCAGCAAAGAGGCTCCTGCGGGTCGAAACATTCAGTACTTC. Translating it yields CASSKEAPAGRNIQYF.

The chain links TRBV6-2 or TRBV6-3 to TRBJ2-3; no firm D call. The V and J ends lost 2 bases and 0 bases respectively, with 9 bases between them. Germline V gives CDR1 MNHEY, CDR2 SVGEGT. The CDR3 is 15 amino acids. The CDR3 protein is CASSYLVWSTDTQYF. The CDR3 DNA reads TGTGCCAGCAGTTACCTAGTCTGGAGCACAGATACGCAGTATTTT.

This clonotype was counted only a few times. The chain recombines TRBV9 with TRBJ2-2; D is unresolved. Germline V lookup: CDR1 SGDLS, CDR2 YYNGEE. This CDR3 spans 13 amino acids. Trimming pared 0 bases from V and 5 bases from J, leaving 5 bases between. This chain's CDR3 is CASSVVETGELFF. The CDR3 coding sequence is TGTGCCAGCAGCGTAGTTGAGACCGGGGAGCTGTTTTTT.